Following are 18 T cell receptor beta chains from one sample sequenced in a study of blood T cell repertoires in COVID-19. The data were produced by immunoSEQ multiplex PCR, yet TCRdb's version contains in-frame clones alone and is incomplete. The sample records about 150,000 clones, 88% being singletons. Sequenced sample: peripheral blood. These receptors originate from a human donor in a cohort sampled during active COVID-19.

The chain recombines TRBV7-3 with TRBJ2-7; 11 nucleotides agree with TRBD1. CDR3 size: 16 residues. Germline assignment: CDR1 SGHTA and CDR2 FQGTGA. The J segment lost 0 bases and the V segment lost 1 base, leaving 2 bases of the junction unmatched. CDR3 sequence reads: CASSLSGTGGSYEQYF. The CDR3 DNA sequence: TGTGCCAGCAGCTTAAGTGGGACAGGGGGCTCCTACGAGCAGTACTTC.

The chain employs TRBV6-1 and TRBJ2-2, with unresolved D. The germline gives CDR1 MNHNS, CDR2 SASEGT. Trimming took off 3 bases at V and 1 base at J, with 9 bases between the two ends. The CDR3 runs 15 residues. This CDR3 is CASSDGQVNTGELFF. For the CDR3, the DNA is TGTGCCAGCAGTGATGGGCAGGTGAACACCGGGGAGCTGTTTTTT.

The genes are TRBV6-4 and TRBJ2-1; D is unresolved. The CDR3 is 14 residues long. Deletions cut 0 bases from V and 6 bases from J, with 9 bases between. Per the germline V gene, CDR1 is MRHNA and CDR2 is SNTAGT. CDR3 protein: CASSDSNWANEQFF. CDR3 coding DNA: TGTGCCAGCAGTGACTCGAATTGGGCCAATGAGCAGTTCTTC.

The chain has TRBV28 and TRBJ1-2, with D possibly being TRBD1 (5 bases). Germline V gene sequence: CDR1 MDHEN, CDR2 SYDVKM. Trimming left V 6 bases short and J 4 bases short, with 12 bases between. This CDR3 contains 13 residues. DNA for the CDR3: TGTGCCAGCAGGCCAGGGTCGATCTATGGCTACACCTTC. As protein: CASRPGSIYGYTF.

This clone was picked up a small number of times. The chain carries TRBV7-9 and TRBJ1-5, with TRBD1 identical over 7 bases. The CDR3 loop spans 13 amino acids. Trimming at V came to 5 bases and at J to 8 bases, leaving 6 bases not matched to a gene. The V gene's germline CDR1 is SEHNR and CDR2 FQNEAQ (reference sequence). CDR3 bases: TGTGCCAGCAGCCGGGACAGTCAGGAGCCCCAGCATTTT. It specifies CASSRDSQEPQHF.

This clone was found once. The chain carries TRBV24-1 and TRBJ1-5, with 8 bases fitting TRBD1. This CDR3 spans 15 amino acids. The junction had 11 bases not matched to a gene; V was cut back by 6 bases and J by 8 bases. Germline V gene lookup returns CDR1 KGHDR and CDR2 SFDVKD. The DNA for the CDR3 is TGTGCCACCAGTCAGACAACAGGGGGAGTGGAGCCCCAGCATTTT. This translates into CATSQTTGGVEPQHF.

V gene TRBV28 combines with J gene TRBJ1-5, with D hard to call. Germline CDR1 is MDHEN and CDR2 is SYDVKM. V was trimmed by 6 bases and J by 7 bases, leaving 16 bases between them. The CDR3 contains 14 residues. CDR3 sequence: CASRPPGVAQPQHF. CDR3 nucleotide sequence: TGTGCCAGCAGACCCCCGGGAGTAGCCCAGCCCCAGCATTTT.

Here the CDR3 DNA reads TGTGCCAGCGGAAGCTTAACCGGGATGTTAACCTACGAGCAGTACTTC. This encodes CASGSLTGMLTYEQYF. The chain links TRBV6-6 to TRBJ2-7, with D possibly TRBD2 on 5 matching bases. CDR3 length: 16 residues. The V gene lost 8 bases and the J gene lost 2 bases, with 22 bases spanning the gap. Germline CDR1 and CDR2: MNHNY and SVGAGI (reference sequence).

The chain couples TRBV6-6 to TRBJ1-2; 7 nucleotides match TRBD1. The germline CDR1 and CDR2 sequences are MNHNY and SVGAGI (reference sequence). V was clipped by 6 bases and J by 6 bases; unmatched bases: 13. CDR3 length: 15 residues. CDR3 DNA sequence: TGTGCCAGCAGCTCACGAGGGGGCCCAGCAAATGGCTACACCTTC. Translating gives CASSSRGGPANGYTF.

CDR3 sequence reads: CASSQTGDNSPLHF. CDR3 DNA sequence: TGCGCCAGCAGCCAGACAGGGGATAATTCACCCCTCCACTTT. The chain links TRBV5-1 to TRBJ1-6; 8 bases map to TRBD1. CDR3 length: 14 residues. Germline trimming cut 4 bases from V and 5 bases from J; bases unmatched to any gene: 2. The germline CDR1 and CDR2 sequences are SGHRS and YFSETQ.

The chain recombines TRBV7-2 with TRBJ2-7; 8 nucleotides line up with TRBD2. The CDR3 contains 18 residues. In germline, CDR1 is SGHTA, CDR2 FQGNSA. The junction had 16 bases not matched to a gene; V was cut back by 4 bases and J by 2 bases. The CDR3 DNA reads as TGTGCCAGCAGCTCCCGGGGTAGCGGGAAGGAATCACCCTACGAGCAGTACTTC. As protein: CASSSRGSGKESPYEQYF.

This sequence joins TRBV2 and TRBJ1-2, with D tentatively TRBD1 (6 bases). Trimming removed 5 bases at V and 3 bases at J, with 10 bases between. The CDR3 sequence is 13 residues long. From germline, CDR1 is SNHLY and CDR2 FYNNEI. The CDR3 is CASSLDRYYGYTF. In DNA, the CDR3 is TGTGCCAGCAGTCTGGACAGATACTATGGCTACACCTTC.

The V gene is TRBV5-4, the J gene TRBJ1-4, with TRBD1 matching 8 bases. The junction had 3 bases not matched to a gene; V was cut back by 0 bases and J by 5 bases. From germline, CDR1 is SGHNT and CDR2 YYREEE (reference sequence). The CDR3 is 15 residues long. CDR3 bases: TGTGCCAGCAGCTTGGGCGGACAGGGAAATGAAAAACTGTTTTTT. This encodes CASSLGGQGNEKLFF. The variable domain in full, completed from reference TRBV5-4 and TRBJ1-4, reads ETGVTQSPTHLIKTRGQQVTLRCSSQSGHNTVSWYQQALGQGPQFIFQYYREEENGRGNFPPRFSGLQFPNYSSELNVNALELDDSALYLCASSLGGQGNEKLFFGSGTQLSVL.

The genes are TRBV6-5 and TRBJ1-2; 7 bases map to TRBD1. J gave up 7 bases and V 8 bases, and 10 bases lay outside the gene matches. The CDR3 length is 13 residues. Germline V gene lookup returns CDR1 MNHEY and CDR2 SVGAGI. The DNA of the CDR3 is TGTGCCAGCCGTAGTGTAGGGGGCATTGGCTACACCTTC. This translates into CASRSVGGIGYTF.

J is TRBJ2-2 and V is TRBV14; no definite D call. The CDR3 has 15 residues. Germline lookup yields CDR1 SGHDN and CDR2 FVKESK. Trimming took off 1 base at V and 5 bases at J, with 11 bases between the two ends. The CDR3 reads CASSQVFSKTGELFF. CDR3 DNA: TGTGCCAGCAGCCAAGTCTTTAGTAAGACCGGGGAGCTGTTTTTT. Full variable domain (rest looked up from reference TRBV14 and TRBJ2-2): EAGVTQFPSHSVIEKGQTVTLRCDPISGHDNLYWYRRVMGKEIKFLLHFVKESKQDESGMPNNRFLAERTGGTYSTLKVQPAELEDSGVYFCASSQVFSKTGELFFGEGSRLTVL.

The chain links TRBV18 to TRBJ2-3, with 9 bases fitting TRBD2. Germline loops: CDR1 KGHSH, CDR2 LQKENI. V dropped 0 bases and J dropped 0; count of bases not matched to a gene: 1. The CDR3 has 16 amino acids. The CDR3 DNA follows: TGTGCCAGCTCACCACCAACTAGCGGGAGCACAGATACGCAGTATTTT. Translating gives CASSPPTSGSTDTQYF.

The chain employs TRBV28 and TRBJ2-5; 11 bases agree with TRBD2. Trimming at V came to 1 base and at J to 4 bases, leaving 11 bases not matched to a gene. CDR3 size: 18 residues. CDR1 and CDR2 from the germline V gene are MDHEN and SYDVKM. This CDR3 is CASSLSLAGVGPRETQYF. CDR3 nucleotides: TGTGCCAGCAGTTTATCACTAGCGGGAGTAGGGCCGAGAGAGACCCAGTACTTC.

The chain recombines TRBV11-3 with TRBJ2-1; 10 bases line up with TRBD2. The CDR3 spans 15 residues. Germline V gene data show CDR1 as SGHNT and CDR2 as YENEEA. The junction had 13 bases not matched to a gene; V was cut back by 5 bases and J by 12 bases. CDR3 sequence (DNA): TGTGCCAGCAGCCCAGAGGGCCTAGCGGGGGCCGGGCAGTTCTTC. It encodes CASSPEGLAGAGQFF. The whole variable domain, remainder taken from reference TRBV11-3 and TRBJ2-1, is EAGVVQSPRYKIIEKKQPVAFWCNPISGHNTLYWYLQNLGQGPELLIRYENEEAVDDSQLPKDRFSAERLKGVDSTLKIQPAELGDSAVYLCASSPEGLAGAGQFFGPGTRLTVL.